Here is one T cell receptor (beta chain) with its context. As yet, its antigen is unknown. The trim removed 7 bases at V and 4 bases at J, leaving 15 bases unmatched. The CDR3 spans 16 residues. Germline V gene sequence: CDR1 SGHRS, CDR2 YFSETQ. Those who donated were healthy bone marrow donors. The PCR made use of 60 Vbeta and 13 Jbeta primers. Libraries were prepared by immunoSEQ multiplex PCR; TCRdb keeps only in-frame clonotypes and omits some of them. This sample has 50,000 to 65,000 clones, with 75% found just once. The data originate from a study of cytomegalovirus exposure and HLA in healthy donors. In the study overall: Among the 398 genotyped donors, about 81% were placed in the Caucasian-associated ancestry cluster.

Study findings and constraints: As was reported, the HLA-A and HLA-B alleles of most subjects were accurately predicted from TCR beta sequences. HLA restriction was apparent for most CMV-associated TCR beta chains in a later analysis.

This rearrangement joins TRBV5-1 to TRBJ2-7, with TRBD1 matching over 9 bases. The clonotype was recovered from a woman aged 40 to 50 in good health and CMV-seropositive. Sequencing was performed on PBMCs. CDR3 coding DNA: TGCGCCAGCGGGAGGGATGGTCCGGGACAGGGTTACGAGCAGTACTTC. Amino acid sequence: CASGRDGPGQGYEQYF.